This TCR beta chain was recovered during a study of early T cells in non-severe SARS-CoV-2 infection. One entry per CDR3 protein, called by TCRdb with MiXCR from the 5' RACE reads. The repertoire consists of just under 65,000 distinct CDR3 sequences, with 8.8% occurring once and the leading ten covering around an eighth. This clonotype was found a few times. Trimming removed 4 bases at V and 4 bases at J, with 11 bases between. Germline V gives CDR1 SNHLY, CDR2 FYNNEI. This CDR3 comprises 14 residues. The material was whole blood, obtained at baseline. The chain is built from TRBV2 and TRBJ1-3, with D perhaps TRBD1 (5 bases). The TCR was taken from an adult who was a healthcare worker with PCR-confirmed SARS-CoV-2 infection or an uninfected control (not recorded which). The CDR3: CASSVGTRGNTIYF. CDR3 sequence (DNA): TGTGCCAGCAGTGTCGGGACGAGGGGAAACACCATATATTTT. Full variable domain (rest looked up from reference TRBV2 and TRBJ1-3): EPEVTQTPSHQVTQMGQEVILRCVPISNHLYFYWYRQILGQKVEFLVSFYNNEISEKSEIFDDQFSVERPDGSNFTLKIRSTKLEDSAMYFCASSVGTRGNTIYFGEGSWLTVV.